This section outlines one TCR beta chain sequence together with its context. Its target is not known. There are 18 residues in the CDR3. Germline CDR1 is SGHAT and CDR2 is FQDESV (reference sequence). The V gene lost 2 bases and the J gene lost 1 base, with 18 bases spanning the gap. Unique molecular identifiers were incorporated during preparation of the TCRbeta library. TCRdb ran MiXCR on the PCR reads and lists one entry per CDR3 protein. The table records about 580,000 distinct CDR3 sequences, 23% of them present only once. The sample originates from a study of T-cell reconstitution after alpha-beta-depleted transplantation in children. General study results and limits: Several hundred rapidly expanded clones from non-depleted graft cells reportedly supplied alpha-beta T cells about two months post-transplant. The high TCRbeta diversity at day 60 in some patients came from surviving recipient T cells and thymic progenitors.

Sequencing was performed on PBMCs, mostly from graft donor cells, taken 360 days after TCRalphabeta/CD19-depleted stem cell transplant. This chain links TRBV11-1 with TRBJ2-1; D is perhaps TRBD2 (6 bases). The TCR sequence derives from a boy under two years old who had a stem cell transplant for acute myeloid leukemia, so the T cells may come from the graft donor. CDR3: CASSLYGGATRSYNEQFF. The CDR3 region has the DNA TGTGCCAGCAGCTTATATGGAGGGGCGACGAGGTCCTACAATGAGCAGTTCTTC. Full variable domain (outside the CDR3, taken from reference TRBV11-1 and TRBJ2-1): EAEVAQSPRYKITEKSQAVAFWCDPISGHATLYWYRQILGQGPELLVQFQDESVVDDSQLPKDRFSAERLKGVDSTLKIQPAELGDSAMYLCASSLYGGATRSYNEQFFGPGTRLTVL.